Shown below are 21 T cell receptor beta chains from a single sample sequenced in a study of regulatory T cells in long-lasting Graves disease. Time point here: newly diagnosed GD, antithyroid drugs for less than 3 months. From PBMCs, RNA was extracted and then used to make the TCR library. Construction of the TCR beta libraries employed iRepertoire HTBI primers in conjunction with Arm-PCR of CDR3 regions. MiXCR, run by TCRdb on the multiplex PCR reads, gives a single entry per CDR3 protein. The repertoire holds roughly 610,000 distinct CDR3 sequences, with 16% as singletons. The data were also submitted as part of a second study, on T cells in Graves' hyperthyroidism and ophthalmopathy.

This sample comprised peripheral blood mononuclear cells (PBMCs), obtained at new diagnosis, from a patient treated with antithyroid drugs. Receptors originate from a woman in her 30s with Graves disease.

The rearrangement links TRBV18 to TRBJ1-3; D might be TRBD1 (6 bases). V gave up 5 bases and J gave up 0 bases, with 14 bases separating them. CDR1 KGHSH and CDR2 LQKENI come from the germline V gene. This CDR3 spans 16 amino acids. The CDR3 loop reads CASSDNRAGSGNTIYF. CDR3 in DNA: TGTGCCAGCTCAGACAACAGGGCCGGCTCTGGAAACACCATATATTTT.

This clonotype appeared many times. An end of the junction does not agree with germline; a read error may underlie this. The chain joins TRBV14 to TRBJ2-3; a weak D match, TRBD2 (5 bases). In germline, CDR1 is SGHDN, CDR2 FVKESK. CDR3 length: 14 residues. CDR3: CASSLTGTTDTQYF. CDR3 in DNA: TGCGCCAGCAGCTTGACGGGAACCACAGATACGCAGTATTTT.

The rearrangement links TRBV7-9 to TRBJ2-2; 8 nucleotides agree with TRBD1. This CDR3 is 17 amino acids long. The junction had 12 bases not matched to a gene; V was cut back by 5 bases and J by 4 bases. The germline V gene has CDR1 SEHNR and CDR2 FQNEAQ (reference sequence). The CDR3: CASSRPDRAVATGELFF. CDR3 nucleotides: TGTGCCAGCAGCCGCCCGGACAGGGCGGTTGCCACCGGGGAGCTGTTTTTT.

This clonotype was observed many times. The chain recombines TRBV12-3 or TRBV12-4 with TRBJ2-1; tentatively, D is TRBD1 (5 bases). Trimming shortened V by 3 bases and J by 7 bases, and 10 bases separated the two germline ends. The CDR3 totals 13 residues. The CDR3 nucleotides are TGTGCCAGCAGTTTGACAGCTACAAATGAGCAGTTCTTC. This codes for CASSLTATNEQFF.

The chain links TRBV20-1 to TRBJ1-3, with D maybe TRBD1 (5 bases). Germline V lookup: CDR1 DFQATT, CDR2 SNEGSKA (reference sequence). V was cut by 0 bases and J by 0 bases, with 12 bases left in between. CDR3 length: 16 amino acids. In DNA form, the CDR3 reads TGCAGTGCTAGAGATCTTGGGGGGAACTCTGGAAACACCATATATTTT. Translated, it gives CSARDLGGNSGNTIYF.

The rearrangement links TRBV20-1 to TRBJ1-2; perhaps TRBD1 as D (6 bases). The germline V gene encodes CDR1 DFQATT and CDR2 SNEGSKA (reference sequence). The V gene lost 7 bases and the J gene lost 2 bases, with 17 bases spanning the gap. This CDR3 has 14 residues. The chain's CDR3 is CSGRPLQGNYGYTF. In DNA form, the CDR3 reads TGCAGTGGTAGGCCCCTCCAGGGGAACTATGGCTACACCTTC.

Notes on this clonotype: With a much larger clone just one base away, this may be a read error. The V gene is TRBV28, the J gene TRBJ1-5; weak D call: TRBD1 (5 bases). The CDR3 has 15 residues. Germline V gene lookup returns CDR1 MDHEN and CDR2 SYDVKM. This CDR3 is CASGSGGESSQPQHF. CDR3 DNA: TGTGCCAGCGGGAGCGGGGGGGAGAGCAGTCAGCCCCAGCATTTT.

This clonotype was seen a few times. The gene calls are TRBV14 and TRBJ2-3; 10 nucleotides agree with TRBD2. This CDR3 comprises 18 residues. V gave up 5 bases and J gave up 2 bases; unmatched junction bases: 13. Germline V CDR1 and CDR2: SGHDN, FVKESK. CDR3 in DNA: TGTGCCAGCAGCTCGACCCGACTAGCGGGCGCCTACACAGATACGCAGTATTTT. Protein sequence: CASSSTRLAGAYTDTQYF.

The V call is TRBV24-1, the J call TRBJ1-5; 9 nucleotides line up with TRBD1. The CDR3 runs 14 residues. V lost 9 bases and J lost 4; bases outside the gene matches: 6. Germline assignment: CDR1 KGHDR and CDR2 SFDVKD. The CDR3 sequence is CATGGQGINQPQHF. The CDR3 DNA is TGTGCCACCGGGGGACAGGGAATTAATCAGCCCCAGCATTTT.

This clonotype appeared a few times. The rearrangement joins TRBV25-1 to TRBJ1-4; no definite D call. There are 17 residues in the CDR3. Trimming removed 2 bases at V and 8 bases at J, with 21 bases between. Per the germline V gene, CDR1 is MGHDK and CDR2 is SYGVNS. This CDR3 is CASSETSGVGFGEKLFF. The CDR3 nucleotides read TGTGCCAGCAGTGAAACCTCAGGAGTGGGTTTCGGGGAAAAACTGTTTTTT.

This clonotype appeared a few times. This chain's CDR3 is CASSLQGSETQYF. Here the CDR3 DNA reads TGTGCCAGCTCTCTGCAGGGTTCAGAGACCCAGTACTTC. The chain links TRBV18 to TRBJ2-5; D is perhaps TRBD1 (5 bases). Germline CDR1 KGHSH, CDR2 LQKENI. V lost 6 bases, J lost 4 bases, and 12 bases lay in between. This CDR3 spans 13 amino acids.

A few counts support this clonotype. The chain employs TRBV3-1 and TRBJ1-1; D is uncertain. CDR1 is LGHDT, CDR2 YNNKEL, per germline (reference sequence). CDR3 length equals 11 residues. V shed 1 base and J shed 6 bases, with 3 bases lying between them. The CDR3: CASSQAAEAFF. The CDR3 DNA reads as TGTGCCAGCAGCCAAGCGGCTGAAGCTTTCTTT.

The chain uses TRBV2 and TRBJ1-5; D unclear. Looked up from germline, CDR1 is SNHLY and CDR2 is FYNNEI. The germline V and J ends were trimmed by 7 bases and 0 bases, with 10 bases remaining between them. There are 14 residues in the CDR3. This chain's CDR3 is CASNEDASNQPQHF. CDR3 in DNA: TGTGCCAGCAACGAGGATGCTAGCAATCAGCCCCAGCATTTT.

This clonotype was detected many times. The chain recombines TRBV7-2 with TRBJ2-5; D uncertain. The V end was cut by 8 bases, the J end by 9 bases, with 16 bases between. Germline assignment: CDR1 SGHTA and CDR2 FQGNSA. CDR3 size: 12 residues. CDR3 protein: CASRSPSAAQYF. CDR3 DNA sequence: TGTGCCAGCCGGAGCCCCTCGGCGGCCCAGTACTTC.

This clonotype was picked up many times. CDR3 region: CASSEGGAYNEQFF. DNA for the CDR3: TGTGCCAGCAGTGAAGGAGGGGCCTACAATGAGCAGTTCTTC. This chain connects TRBV2 to TRBJ2-1; D may correspond to TRBD1 or TRBD2 (5 bases each). The CDR3 length is 14 residues. Trimming stripped 1 base from V and 2 bases from J, with 6 bases between. CDR1 and CDR2 from the germline V gene are SNHLY and FYNNEI.

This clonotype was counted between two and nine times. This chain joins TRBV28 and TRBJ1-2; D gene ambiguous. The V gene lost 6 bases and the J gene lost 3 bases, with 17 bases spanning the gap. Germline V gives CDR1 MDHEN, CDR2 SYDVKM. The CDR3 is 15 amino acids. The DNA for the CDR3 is TGTGCCAGCAGCCGTGATCCCCTGACGGACTATGGCTACACCTTC. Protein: CASSRDPLTDYGYTF.

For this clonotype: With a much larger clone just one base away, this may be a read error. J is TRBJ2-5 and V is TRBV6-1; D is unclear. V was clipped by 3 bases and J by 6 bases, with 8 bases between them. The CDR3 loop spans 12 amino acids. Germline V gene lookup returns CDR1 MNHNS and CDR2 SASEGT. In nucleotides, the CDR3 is TGTGCCAGCAGTGACAGGTCAAAGACCCAGTACTTC. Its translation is CASSDRSKTQYF.

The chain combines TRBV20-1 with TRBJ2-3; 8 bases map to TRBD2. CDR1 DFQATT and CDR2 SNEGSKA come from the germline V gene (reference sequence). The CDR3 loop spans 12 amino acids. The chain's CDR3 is CRGGTSLDTQYF. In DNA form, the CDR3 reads TGCAGAGGGGGGACTAGTTTAGATACGCAGTATTTT.

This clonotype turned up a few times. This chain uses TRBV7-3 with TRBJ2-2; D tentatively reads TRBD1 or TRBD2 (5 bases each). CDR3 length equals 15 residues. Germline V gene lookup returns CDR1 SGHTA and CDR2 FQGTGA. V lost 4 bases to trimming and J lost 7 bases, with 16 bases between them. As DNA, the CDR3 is TGTGCCAGCAGCTCAGGGACCCCTGGGAGCGGGGAGCTGTTTTTT. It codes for CASSSGTPGSGELFF.

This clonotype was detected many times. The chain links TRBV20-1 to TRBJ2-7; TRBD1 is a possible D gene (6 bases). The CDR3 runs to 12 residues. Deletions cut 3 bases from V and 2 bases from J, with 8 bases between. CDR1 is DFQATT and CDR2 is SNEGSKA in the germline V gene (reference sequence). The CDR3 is CSASTGPYEQYF. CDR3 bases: TGCAGTGCTAGCACAGGGCCCTACGAGCAGTACTTC.

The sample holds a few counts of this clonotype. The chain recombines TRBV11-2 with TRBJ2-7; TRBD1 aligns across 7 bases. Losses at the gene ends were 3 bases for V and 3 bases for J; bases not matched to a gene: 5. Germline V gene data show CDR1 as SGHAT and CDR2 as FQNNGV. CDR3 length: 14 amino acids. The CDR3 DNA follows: TGTGCCAGCAGCTTTCTAACAGGGGACTACGAGCAGTACTTC. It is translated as CASSFLTGDYEQYF.